This is a list of T cell receptor beta chains from one sample in a study of T cells in lung cancer brain metastases. Clones were sequenced by immunoSEQ multiplex PCR, and TCRdb holds only the in-frame ones, with some missing. The table lists about 2,600 clones, about 89% of them singletons. Sample: tumor tissue from a brain metastasis. These receptors all stem from a man aged 70 or older with non-small cell lung cancer that had spread to the brain. Both conserved end residues are part of each CDR3. The D gene is left open where the match is weak. A row's size may be missing; if present it is once, few, many or a size class.

>.|TRBJ1-2|TRBV27|.
TGTGCCAGCCGACCGGCAGGGCTCGGTTATAACTATGGCTACACCTTC
CASRPAGLGYNYGYTF
>once|TRBJ1-1|TRBV5-4|.
TGTGCCAGCAGCTTGGCTACCCTCACTGAAGCTTTCTTT
CASSLATLTEAFF
>.|TRBJ1-2|TRBV30|.
TGTGCCTGGAGTGTACGTCAGCCGGGGGGCTACACCTTC
CAWSVRQPGGYTF
>.|TRBJ1-2|TRBV7-4|.
TGTGCCAGCAGCGTGCCAGCTCGAAAGACCTATGGCTACACCTTC
CASSVPARKTYGYTF
>.|TRBJ2-7|TRBV9|TRBD1
TGTGCCAGCAGTCCCGGACAGGGAAAGTTGGGGGAGCAGTACTTC
CASSPGQGKLGEQYF
>.|TRBJ2-3|TRBV19|.
TGTGCCACCCGGGACACAATCACAGATACGCAGTATTTT
CATRDTITDTQYF
>.|TRBJ1-1|TRBV6-5|.
TGTGCCAGCAGTTACGAGGGGAGGACTGAAGCTTTCTTT
CASSYEGRTEAFF
>.|TRBJ1-2|TRBV2|.
TGTGCCAGCAGTGGCATAGACTTTTATGGCTACACCTTC
CASSGIDFYGYTF
>.|TRBJ1-1|TRBV28|.
TGTGCCAGCAGTCCGGGGGACAAGGAGTACACTGAAGCTTTCTTT
CASSPGDKEYTEAFF
>.|TRBJ1-3|TRBV4-1|.
TGCGCCAGCAGCCACTCGACTGGGACCTCTGGAAACACCATATATTTT
CASSHSTGTSGNTIYF
>.|TRBJ1-1|TRBV7-9|.
TGTGCCAGCAGCCCACAGGGTACCGAAGCTTTCTTT
CASSPQGTEAFF
>once|TRBJ2-3|TRBV4-2|TRBD2
TGTGCCAGCAGACTGGCGTACGCGGGGGTCACAGATACGCAGTATTTT
CASRLAYAGVTDTQYF
>.|TRBJ2-1|TRBV14|.
TGTGCCAGCAGCCATGCGGGTGAGCAGTTCTTC
CASSHAGEQFF
>.|TRBJ2-3|TRBV14|.
TGTGCCAGCAGCCACGGCAGACTTAGCACAGATACGCAGTATTTT
CASSHGRLSTDTQYF
>.|TRBJ2-1|TRBV7-2|.
TGTGCCAGCAGCTCCACAGGGACCAACTACAATGAGCAGTTCTTC
CASSSTGTNYNEQFF
>.|TRBJ2-3|TRBV20-1|.
TGCAGCAGCCAAGCGGGAGATACGCAGTATTTT
CSSQAGDTQYF
>.|TRBJ2-7|TRBV20-1|.
TGCAGTGCTATGCGGCAGAACGAGCAGTACTTC
CSAMRQNEQYF
>once|TRBJ1-2|TRBV20-1|.
TGCAGTGCTAGGAGTAACTATGGCTACACCTTC
CSARSNYGYTF
>.|TRBJ2-1|TRBV27|.
TGTGCCAGCAGTTTAGGAGGATACTCCTACAATGAGCAGTTCTTC
CASSLGGYSYNEQFF
>.|TRBJ1-5|TRBV2|TRBD1
TGTGCCAGCAGCGGGACAGGGGGCAATCAGCCCCAGCATTTT
CASSGTGGNQPQHF
>.|TRBJ2-7|TRBV29-1|TRBD1
TGCAGCGCTAGGACAGGCCCCTACGAGCAGTACTTC
CSARTGPYEQYF
>few|TRBJ2-1|TRBV5-4|TRBD2
TGTGCCAGCAGCTTGGAAGGGACTAACAATGAGCAGTTCTTC
CASSLEGTNNEQFF
>.|TRBJ2-3|TRBV7-2|.
TGTGCCAGCAGCTTGAGGAACGATCAGCCCCAGTATTTT
CASSLRNDQPQYF
>.|TRBJ1-1|TRBV7-9|.
TGTGCCAGTACCCTAAACACTGAAGCTTTCTTT
CASTLNTEAFF
>.|TRBJ2-5|TRBV7-8|.
TGTGCCAGCAGCTTAGGGACCAGACAGGAGACCCAGTACTTC
CASSLGTRQETQYF
>once|TRBJ1-1|TRBV5-6|.
TGTGCCAGCAGTTTTACAGGGATGGGCTTCACTGAAGCTTTCTTT
CASSFTGMGFTEAFF
>.|TRBJ2-2|TRBV19|TRBD1
TGTGCCAGTAGTATAGCCCGACAGGGGTCCGGGGAGCTGTTTTTT
CASSIARQGSGELFF